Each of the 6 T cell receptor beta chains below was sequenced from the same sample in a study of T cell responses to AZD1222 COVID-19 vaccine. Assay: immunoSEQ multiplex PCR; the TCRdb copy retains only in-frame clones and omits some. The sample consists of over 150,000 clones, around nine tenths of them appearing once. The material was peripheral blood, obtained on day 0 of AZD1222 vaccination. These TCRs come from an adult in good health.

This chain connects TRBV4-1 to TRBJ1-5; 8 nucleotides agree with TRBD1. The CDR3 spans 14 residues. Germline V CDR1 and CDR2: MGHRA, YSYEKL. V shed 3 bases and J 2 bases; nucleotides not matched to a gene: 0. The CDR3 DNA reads TGCGCCAGCAGCCAGGGACAGGGCAATCAGCCCCAGCATTTT. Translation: CASSQGQGNQPQHF.

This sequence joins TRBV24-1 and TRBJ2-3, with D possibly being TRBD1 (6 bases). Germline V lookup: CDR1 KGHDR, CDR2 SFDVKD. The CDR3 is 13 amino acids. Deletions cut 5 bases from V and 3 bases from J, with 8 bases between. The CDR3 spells CATSAQGTDTQYF. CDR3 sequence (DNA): TGTGCCACCAGTGCCCAGGGGACAGATACGCAGTATTTT.

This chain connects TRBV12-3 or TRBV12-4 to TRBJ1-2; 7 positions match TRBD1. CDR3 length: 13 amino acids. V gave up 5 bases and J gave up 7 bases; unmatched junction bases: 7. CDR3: CASSPRQGGGYTF. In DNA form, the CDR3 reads TGTGCCAGCAGTCCGCGACAGGGTGGTGGCTACACCTTC.

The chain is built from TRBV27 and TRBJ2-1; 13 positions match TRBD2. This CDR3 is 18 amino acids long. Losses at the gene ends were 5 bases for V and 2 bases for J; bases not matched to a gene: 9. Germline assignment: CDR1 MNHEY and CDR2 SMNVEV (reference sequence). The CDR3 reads CASSPSTSGGATYNEQFF. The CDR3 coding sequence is TGTGCCAGCAGTCCAAGCACTAGCGGGGGGGCGACCTACAATGAGCAGTTCTTC.

The CDR3 DNA is TGTGCCAGCAGTTACGCCAGCGGATTCTATGGCTACACCTTC. Its translation: CASSYASGFYGYTF. The V and J genes are TRBV6-2 or TRBV6-3 and TRBJ1-2; no clear D gene. Trimming left V 2 bases short and J 4 bases short, with 11 bases between. CDR3 size: 14 residues. Germline V gene data show CDR1 as MNHEY and CDR2 as SVGEGT.

The CDR3 is CASRLVGQGHEQYF. CDR3 nucleotide sequence: TGTGCAAGTCGCTTAGTGGGACAGGGGCACGAGCAGTACTTC. This rearrangement joins TRBV12-2 to TRBJ2-7; the table names TRBD1, a call not compared with the DNA. TRBV12-2 counts as a pseudogene. The CDR3 contains 14 residues.